The present T cell receptor (beta chain) was sequenced within a study of Graves' ophthalmopathy and Graves' hyperthyroidism. Study as a whole: Blood was drawn at initial diagnosis, before any treatment.

Where ophthalmopathy was present, donors had moderate-to-severe activity, CAS ≥3, NOSPECS ≥4 and duration under 3 months. The CDR3 contains 16 residues. Germline V gene data show CDR1 as SGHNT and CDR2 as YYREEE (reference sequence). Trimming removed 1 base from V and 4 bases from J, with 17 bases in between. RNA transcripts were the source from which TCR beta CDR3 regions were amplified. After a first-round RT-PCR with HTBI primers, a second-round multiplex PCR was run. TCRdb fed the multiplex PCR reads into MiXCR, producing one record per CDR3 protein. The repertoire holds about 220,000 distinct CDR3 sequences, with 20% to 25% as singletons.

The sequenced material came from peripheral blood. This receptor was obtained from a woman aged 45-65 years with Graves' ophthalmopathy. The rearrangement joins TRBV5-4 to TRBJ1-2, with D uncertain. Here the CDR3 reads CASSLSNTQTLYGYTF. CDR3 nucleotides: TGTGCCAGCAGCTTGAGTAACACCCAGACCCTCTATGGCTACACCTTC.